A single T cell receptor beta chain is shown here with its context. The table came from immunoSEQ multiplex PCR; TCRdb's copy has only in-frame clones and leaves some out. The sample has under 75,000 clones, over 90% seen once. This entry comes from a study of blood T cell repertoires in COVID-19. Study at large: Sites across the United States, Italy and Spain contributed samples from acute and convalescent COVID-19. PBMCs, B-cell-depleted T cells, or T cells provided the cDNA or gDNA that made up the material.

The CDR3 runs 14 residues. The V segment lost 2 bases and the J segment 5 bases; nucleotides outside the gene matches: 5. The germline CDR1 and CDR2 sequences are GTSNPN and SVGIG (reference sequence). The TCR comes from a man in his forties or fifties with active COVID-19. The chain combines TRBV30 with TRBJ2-1; 8 bases are shared with TRBD2. The specimen sequenced was peripheral blood. The DNA of the CDR3 is TGTGCCTGGAGTCGGGGGGGCTCGGACAATGAGCAGTTCTTC. This codes for CAWSRGGSDNEQFF.